Listed below are T cell receptor beta chains from one sample, sequenced in a study of T cell responses to AZD1222 COVID-19 vaccine. The table came from immunoSEQ multiplex PCR; TCRdb's copy has only in-frame clones and leaves some out. The profile shows approximately 140,000 clones, 75% to 95% of them singletons. This specimen was peripheral blood, taken on day 0 of AZD1222 vaccination. The receptors here all came from an adult in good health. Each CDR3 is given with its conserved first and last residue. D genes are given only for firm matches. Clone size, where shown, is once, few, many, or a class for clones that have expanded.

V gene	D gene	clone size	J gene	CDR3 DNA	CDR3 protein
TRBV5-6	TRBD1	NA	TRBJ2-2	TGTGCCAGCAGCGAGGGACAGGGGGCGGTCACCGGGGAGCTGTTTTTT	CASSEGQGAVTGELFF
TRBV19	NA	once	TRBJ2-7	TGTGCCAGTAGGACAGGCGCCTACGAGCAGTACTTC	CASRTGAYEQYF
TRBV12-3/TRBV12-4	NA	few	TRBJ2-7	TGTGCCAGCAGTTTTAAACAATCCTACGAGCAGTACTTC	CASSFKQSYEQYF
TRBV3-1/TRBV3-2	TRBD1	NA	TRBJ2-7	TGTGCCAGCAGCCATGGAGACAGGGTCGAGCAGTACTTC	CASSHGDRVEQYF
TRBV4-3	TRBD2	NA	TRBJ2-1	TGCGCCAGCAGCCAAGTTGGTAGCGGGATTGAGCAGTTCTTC	CASSQVGSGIEQFF
TRBV10-2	TRBD2	NA	TRBJ2-3	TGCGCCAGCAGTGAGTCGGGGGGGAGCACAGATACGCAGTATTTT	CASSESGGSTDTQYF
TRBV7-2	NA	NA	TRBJ2-7	TGTGCCAGCAGCTCCCCCCATCTAGGGCTCTACGAGCAGTACTTC	CASSSPHLGLYEQYF
TRBV9	TRBD1	NA	TRBJ2-1	TGTGCCAGCAGCGTCGGCAGGGGGCTACACAATGAGCAGTTCTTC	CASSVGRGLHNEQFF
TRBV5-6	NA	NA	TRBJ2-7	TGTGCCAGCAGCCCCTTGGACAGGGAGGGGTACGAGCAGTACTTC	CASSPLDREGYEQYF
TRBV7-2	NA	NA	TRBJ2-2	TGTGCCAGCAGCCCTAGAGGGGAGCTGTTTTTT	CASSPRGELFF
TRBV30	NA	NA	TRBJ1-2	TGTGCCTGGAGGGGGGCAGCTAACTATGGCTACACCTTC	CAWRGAANYGYTF
TRBV6-6	TRBD1	NA	TRBJ1-5	TGTGCCAGCAGTTCCGGGACAGGGGGCGATCAGCCCCAGCATTTT	CASSSGTGGDQPQHF
TRBV30	TRBD1	NA	TRBJ2-7	TGTGCCTGCAACTCCCGGGACAGGGCCTTCTTCGAGCAGTACTTC	CACNSRDRAFFEQYF
TRBV27	TRBD1	NA	TRBJ1-1	TGTGCCAGCAGGAGACAGGGAGGGTACACTGAAGCTTTCTTT	CASRRQGGYTEAFF
TRBV2	TRBD2	NA	TRBJ2-7	TGTGCCAGCACCAAGTCACCGGGACTAGTTACCTACGAGCAGTACTTC	CASTKSPGLVTYEQYF
TRBV27	NA	NA	TRBJ1-2	TGTGCCAGCAGTTTTTCCGGGAGGGACCTACACATATCTACCGCAAGCTACACCTTC	CASSFSGRDLHISTASYTF
TRBV4-1	TRBD1	NA	TRBJ1-6	TGCGCCAGCAGCCAAGAACAGGGGAGAAATTCACCCCTCCACTTT	CASSQEQGRNSPLHF
TRBV5-1	TRBD1	NA	TRBJ1-1	TGCGCCAGCAGCTGGACGGGACAGGGAGAGAACACTGAAGCTTTCTTT	CASSWTGQGENTEAFF
TRBV13	NA	NA	TRBJ1-6	TGTGCCAGCAGCTTAGAAAGTCGTTTGGGAGAGAATTCACCCCTCCACTTT	CASSLESRLGENSPLHF
TRBV6-2/TRBV6-3	TRBD1	NA	TRBJ1-2	TGTGCCAGCAGTCCGACAGGGATGGTTGGTTACTTC	CASSPTGMVGYF
TRBV28	NA	NA	TRBJ1-1	TGTGCCAGCAGTTTATCCCCCGGGGCCCCTGAAGCTTTCTTT	CASSLSPGAPEAFF
TRBV11-2	TRBD2	once	TRBJ2-3	TGTGCCAGCAGCTTTCCGGGGGGTCCGACAGATACGCAGTATTTT	CASSFPGGPTDTQYF
TRBV30	NA	NA	TRBJ1-2	TGTGCCTGGCGACAGAACTATGGCTACACCTTC	CAWRQNYGYTF
TRBV7-9	NA	NA	TRBJ2-7	TGTGCCAGCAGCTTAGATCCAGGGTCTCCCTACGAGCAGTACTTC	CASSLDPGSPYEQYF
TRBV4-2	TRBD2	NA	TRBJ2-1	TGTGCCAGCAGCCAAGATAACCAGCGGGGGGGCTACAGCGATGAGCAGTTCTTC	CASSQDNQRGGYSDEQFF
TRBV7-2	NA	NA	TRBJ1-1	TGTGCCAGCAGCTTAGCGAGGGGTAATACTGAAGCTTTCTTT	CASSLARGNTEAFF
TRBV7-2	NA	NA	TRBJ2-3	TGTGCCAGCAGCTTCACAGATACGCAGTATTTT	CASSFTDTQYF
TRBV6-5	TRBD1	once	TRBJ2-7	TGTGCCAGCAGCCCCCCGGGACAGCCCTACGAGCAGTACTTC	CASSPPGQPYEQYF
TRBV6-2/TRBV6-3	TRBD1	NA	TRBJ2-1	TGTGCCAGCAGTTCGAATACCGGGACAGGGGCCAATGAGCAGTTCTTC	CASSSNTGTGANEQFF
TRBV19	TRBD2	NA	TRBJ2-1	TGTGCCAGTAGTACCTTCCGACTAGCGAGAACCCTCGGGGAGCAGTTCTTC	CASSTFRLARTLGEQFF
TRBV4-1	NA	once	TRBJ2-1	TGCGCCAGCAGCCAAGAAGCCAGTTACAATGAGCAGTTCTTC	CASSQEASYNEQFF
TRBV7-9	NA	NA	TRBJ2-5	TGTGCCAGCAGGGAGACAGTTCAAGAGACCCAGTACTTC	CASRETVQETQYF
TRBV7-7	TRBD1	NA	TRBJ2-1	TGTGCTAGCAGCCCCGACAGGGGTTCCTACAATGAGCAGTTCTTC	CASSPDRGSYNEQFF
TRBV6-5	NA	NA	TRBJ2-7	TGTGCCAGCAGTTACGGGACGAGGGAAAGTGGCGAGCAGTACTTC	CASSYGTRESGEQYF
TRBV6-6	TRBD1	once	TRBJ1-6	TGTGCCAGCACCTTGGACAGGGGCGTATCACCCCTCCACTTT	CASTLDRGVSPLHF
TRBV20-1	NA	NA	TRBJ1-1	TGCAGTGCTAGTTATCGTCGAGGCATTGGCACTGAAGCTTTCTTT	CSASYRRGIGTEAFF
TRBV11-3	NA	NA	TRBJ1-1	TGTGCCAGCAGCTTAGACGGGCGGGGAGGGAGCACTGAAGCTTTCTTT	CASSLDGRGGSTEAFF
TRBV6-5	NA	NA	TRBJ2-2	TGTGCCAGCACCCTAGAGGGGCAGGTAACCGGGGAGCTGTTTTTT	CASTLEGQVTGELFF
TRBV18	NA	NA	TRBJ1-5	TGTGCCAGCTCACTGGGGCCACGCAATCAGCCCCAGCATTTT	CASSLGPRNQPQHF
TRBV21-1	NA	NA	TRBJ1-1	TGTGCCAGCAGCAGGGGGTGCACTGAAGCTTTCTTT	CASSRGCTEAFF
TRBV2	TRBD2	NA	TRBJ2-5	TGTGCCAGCAGTACTGGACTAGCGGAGACCCAGTACTTC	CASSTGLAETQYF
TRBV10-3	NA	NA	TRBJ2-3	TGTGCCTCCAAAGGGGGAGCCGGGGACCTTAGCACAGATACGCAGTATTTT	CASKGGAGDLSTDTQYF
TRBV6-2/TRBV6-3	NA	NA	TRBJ1-5	TGTGCCAGCAGTTACTCCGGGCCGGGGGCCGATCAGCCCCAGCATTTT	CASSYSGPGADQPQHF
TRBV5-1	TRBD2	NA	TRBJ2-1	TGCGCCAGCAGGAGCGGGGGGAGAAACAATGAGCAGTTCTTC	CASRSGGRNNEQFF
TRBV19	TRBD1	NA	TRBJ1-1	TGTGCCAGTAGTATAGTCGACAGGGGCATGTCTTTCTTT	CASSIVDRGMSFF
TRBV19	NA	NA	TRBJ1-6	TGTGCCAGTAGTTTGCTAGCCAGGGGCTCGAGGAATTCACCCCTCCACTTT	CASSLLARGSRNSPLHF
TRBV7-9	TRBD2	NA	TRBJ2-1	TGTGCCAGCAGCGATCAGACTAGCGGGAGGATTATGGAGCAGTTCTTC	CASSDQTSGRIMEQFF
TRBV11-3	NA	NA	TRBJ2-7	TGTGCCAGCAGCTTTCCCACAGGCGGATCCTACGAGCAGTACTTC	CASSFPTGGSYEQYF
TRBV4-1	NA	NA	TRBJ1-2	TGCGCCAGCAGCCTTACGACAGCCAACTATGGCTACACCTTC	CASSLTTANYGYTF